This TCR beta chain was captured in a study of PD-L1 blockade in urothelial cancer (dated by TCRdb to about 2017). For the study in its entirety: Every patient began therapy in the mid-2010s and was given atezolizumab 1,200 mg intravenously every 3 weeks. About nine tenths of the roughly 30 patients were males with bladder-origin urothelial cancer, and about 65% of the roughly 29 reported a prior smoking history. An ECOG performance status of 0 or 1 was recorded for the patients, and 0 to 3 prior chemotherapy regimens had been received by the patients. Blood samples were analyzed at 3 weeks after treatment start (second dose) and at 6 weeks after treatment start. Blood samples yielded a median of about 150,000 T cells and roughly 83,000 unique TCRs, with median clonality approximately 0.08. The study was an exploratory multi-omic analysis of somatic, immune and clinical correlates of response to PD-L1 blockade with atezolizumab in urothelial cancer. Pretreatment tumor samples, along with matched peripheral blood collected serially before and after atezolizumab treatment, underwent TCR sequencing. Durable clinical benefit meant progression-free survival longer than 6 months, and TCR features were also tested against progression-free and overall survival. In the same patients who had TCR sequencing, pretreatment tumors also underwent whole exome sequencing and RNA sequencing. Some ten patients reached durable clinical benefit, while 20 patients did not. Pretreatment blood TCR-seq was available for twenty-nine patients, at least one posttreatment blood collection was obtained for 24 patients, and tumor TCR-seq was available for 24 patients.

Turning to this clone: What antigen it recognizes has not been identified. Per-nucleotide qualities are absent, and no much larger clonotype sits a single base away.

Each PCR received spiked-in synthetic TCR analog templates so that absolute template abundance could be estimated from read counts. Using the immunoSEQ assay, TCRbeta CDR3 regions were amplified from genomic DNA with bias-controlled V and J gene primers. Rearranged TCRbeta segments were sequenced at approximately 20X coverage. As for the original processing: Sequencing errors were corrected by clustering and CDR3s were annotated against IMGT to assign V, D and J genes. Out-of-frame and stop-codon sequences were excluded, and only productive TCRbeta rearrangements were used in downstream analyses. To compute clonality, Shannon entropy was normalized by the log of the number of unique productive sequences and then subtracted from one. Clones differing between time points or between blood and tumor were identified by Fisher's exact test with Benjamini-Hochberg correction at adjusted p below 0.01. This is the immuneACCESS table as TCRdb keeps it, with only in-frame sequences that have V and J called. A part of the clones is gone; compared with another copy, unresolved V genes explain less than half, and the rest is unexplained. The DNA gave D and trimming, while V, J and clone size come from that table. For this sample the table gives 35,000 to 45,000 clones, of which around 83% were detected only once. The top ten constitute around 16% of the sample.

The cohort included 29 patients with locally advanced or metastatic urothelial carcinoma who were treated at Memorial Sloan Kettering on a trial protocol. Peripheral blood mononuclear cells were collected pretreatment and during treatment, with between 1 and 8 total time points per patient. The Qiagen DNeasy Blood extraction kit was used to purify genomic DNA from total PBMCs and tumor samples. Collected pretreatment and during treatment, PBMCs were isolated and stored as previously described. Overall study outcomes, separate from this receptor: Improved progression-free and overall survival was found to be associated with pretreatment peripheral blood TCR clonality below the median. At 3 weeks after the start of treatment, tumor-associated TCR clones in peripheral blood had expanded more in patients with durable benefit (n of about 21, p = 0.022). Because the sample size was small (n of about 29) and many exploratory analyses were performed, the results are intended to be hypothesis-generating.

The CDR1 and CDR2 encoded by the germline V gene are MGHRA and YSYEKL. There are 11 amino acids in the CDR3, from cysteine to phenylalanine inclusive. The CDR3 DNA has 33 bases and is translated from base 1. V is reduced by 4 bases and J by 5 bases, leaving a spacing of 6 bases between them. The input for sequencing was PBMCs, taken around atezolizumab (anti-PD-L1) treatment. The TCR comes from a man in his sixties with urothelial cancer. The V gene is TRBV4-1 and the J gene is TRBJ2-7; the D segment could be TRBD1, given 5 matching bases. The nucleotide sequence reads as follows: TGCGCCAGCAGCCTAGGGGACGAGCAGTACTTC. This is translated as CASSLGDEQYF.